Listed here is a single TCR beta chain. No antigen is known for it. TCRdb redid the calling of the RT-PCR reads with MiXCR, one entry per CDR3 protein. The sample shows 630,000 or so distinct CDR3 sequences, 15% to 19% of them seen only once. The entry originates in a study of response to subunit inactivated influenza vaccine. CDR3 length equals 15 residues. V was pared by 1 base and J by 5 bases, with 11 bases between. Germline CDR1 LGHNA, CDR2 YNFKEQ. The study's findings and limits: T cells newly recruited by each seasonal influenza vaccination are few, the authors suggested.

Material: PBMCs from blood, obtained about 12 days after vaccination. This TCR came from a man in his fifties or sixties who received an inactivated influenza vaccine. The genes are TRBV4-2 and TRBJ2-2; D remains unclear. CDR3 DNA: TGTGCCAGCAGCCAAGCTCTAGTAGTTACCGGGGAGCTGTTTTTT. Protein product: CASSQALVVTGELFF.